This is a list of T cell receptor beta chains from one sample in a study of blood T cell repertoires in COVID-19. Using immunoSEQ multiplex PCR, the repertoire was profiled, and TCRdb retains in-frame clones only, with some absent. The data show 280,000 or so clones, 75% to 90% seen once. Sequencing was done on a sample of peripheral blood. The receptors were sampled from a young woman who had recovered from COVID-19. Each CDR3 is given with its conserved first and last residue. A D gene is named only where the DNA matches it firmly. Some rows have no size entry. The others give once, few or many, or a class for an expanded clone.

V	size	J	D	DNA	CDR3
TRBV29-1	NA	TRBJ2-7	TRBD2	TGCAGCGTTGAAGGTGGAGGCGGACTAGCGGGAGACGAGCAGTACTTC	CSVEGGGGLAGDEQYF
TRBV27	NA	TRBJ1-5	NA	TGTGCCAGCAGAATCACAGGGTTCAATCAGCCCCAGCATTTT	CASRITGFNQPQHF
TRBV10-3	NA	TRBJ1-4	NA	TGTGCCATCTCAGGGGAACCTTCGGCCTCTAATGAAAAACTGTTTTTT	CAISGEPSASNEKLFF
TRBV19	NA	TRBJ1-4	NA	TGTGCCAGTAGTGAGCAGGGGGAAAAACTGTTTTTT	CASSEQGEKLFF
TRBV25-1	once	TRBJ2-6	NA	TGTGCCAGCAGCGCGGACACTGGGGCCAACGTCCTGACTTTC	CASSADTGANVLTF
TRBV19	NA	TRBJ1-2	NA	TGTGCCAGTAGTCCCCCGGGATTTTTTGGAGGCTACACCTTC	CASSPPGFFGGYTF
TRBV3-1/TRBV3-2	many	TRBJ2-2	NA	TGTGCCAGCAGCCAAGCAAGTAGTGCCGGGGAGCTGTTTTTT	CASSQASSAGELFF
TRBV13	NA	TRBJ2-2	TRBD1	TGTGCCAGCAGCTACAGGGGAGCCGGGGAGCTGTTTTTT	CASSYRGAGELFF
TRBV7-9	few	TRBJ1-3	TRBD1	TGTGCCAGCAGCTTTGGGGACAGCTCTGGAAACACCATATATTTT	CASSFGDSSGNTIYF
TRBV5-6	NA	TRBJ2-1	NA	TGTGCCAGCAGCTCTCCGTCGCGAGGGCATGGTGAGCAGTTCTTC	CASSSPSRGHGEQFF
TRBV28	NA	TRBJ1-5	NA	TGTGCCAGCAGTCAGGCGGGTAGAAGCCAGCCCCAGCATTTT	CASSQAGRSQPQHF
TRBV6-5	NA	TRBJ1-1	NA	TGTGCCAGCACCATAGAAGAGTATTGGACAGCAGGAGCTTTCTTT	CASTIEEYWTAGAFF
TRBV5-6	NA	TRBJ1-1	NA	TGTGCCAGCAGCTTTTTGGGGAGAGGGAACACTGAAGCTTTCTTT	CASSFLGRGNTEAFF
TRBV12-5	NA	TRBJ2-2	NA	TGTGCTAGTGGTTTGGTACAAGTGTACACCGGGGAGCTGTTTTTT	CASGLVQVYTGELFF
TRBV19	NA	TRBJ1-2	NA	TGTGCCAGTAGTAGCGGGGGGCAGCATGGCTACACCTTC	CASSSGGQHGYTF
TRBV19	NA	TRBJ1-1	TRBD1	TGTGCCAGTGCTCCGGACAGGGTGGCTGAAGCTTTCTTT	CASAPDRVAEAFF
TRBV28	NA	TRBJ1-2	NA	TGTGCCAGCAGTCCCGGGCTGGGGGCGCCGAGTGGCTACACCTTC	CASSPGLGAPSGYTF
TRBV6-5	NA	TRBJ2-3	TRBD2	TGTGCCAGCAGAAAAGCGGGGGGAAACACAGATACGCAGTATTTT	CASRKAGGNTDTQYF
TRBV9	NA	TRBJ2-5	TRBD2	TGTGCCAGCAGCGTGGGCGGCGGGAGAGAGACCCAGTACTTC	CASSVGGGRETQYF
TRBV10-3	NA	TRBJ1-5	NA	TGTGCCATCAGTCGGGGGTTAGGCCAGCCCCAGCATTTT	CAISRGLGQPQHF
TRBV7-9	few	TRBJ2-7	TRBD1	TGTGCCAGCAGCCAAACAGGGGATGCCTACGAGCAGTACTTC	CASSQTGDAYEQYF
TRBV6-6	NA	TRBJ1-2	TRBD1	TGTGCCAGCAGTGGACAGGGGAACGGCTACACCTTC	CASSGQGNGYTF
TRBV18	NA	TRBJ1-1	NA	TGTGCCAGCTCACTTCAAGGGGTGGACACTGAAGCTTTCTTT	CASSLQGVDTEAFF
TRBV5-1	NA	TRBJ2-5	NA	TGCGCCAGCAGCTTTAATGACAGGCAAGAGACCCAGTACTTC	CASSFNDRQETQYF
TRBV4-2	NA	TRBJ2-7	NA	TGTGCCAGCAGCCAAGATACGGGAGCCTCCTACGAGCAGTACTTC	CASSQDTGASYEQYF
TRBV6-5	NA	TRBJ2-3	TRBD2	TGTGCCAGCAGTCGGACTAGCGCGTTAGATACGCAGTATTTT	CASSRTSALDTQYF
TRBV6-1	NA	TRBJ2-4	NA	TGTGCCAGCAGTGAAAATCGGGGGGCTGGTAACATTCAGTACTTC	CASSENRGAGNIQYF
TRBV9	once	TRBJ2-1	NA	TGTGCCAGCAGCGCCACAGAAGAGCAGTTCTTC	CASSATEEQFF
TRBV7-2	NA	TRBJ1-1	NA	TGTGCCAGCAGCTTAGGGGGCCCCACTGAAGCTTTCTTT	CASSLGGPTEAFF
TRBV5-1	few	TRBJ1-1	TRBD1	TGCGCCAGCAGTACAGGGGAAATGAACACTGAAGCTTTCTTT	CASSTGEMNTEAFF
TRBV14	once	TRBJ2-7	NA	TGTGCCAGCAGCCTCGGACAGCACTACGAGCAGTACTTC	CASSLGQHYEQYF
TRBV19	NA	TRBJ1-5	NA	TGTGCCAGTAGTTGGAGGGGCTATAGCAATCAGCCCCAGCATTTT	CASSWRGYSNQPQHF
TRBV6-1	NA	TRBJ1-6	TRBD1	TGTGCCAGCATAAGGACAGGGGTTTTGGGGGCCCTCCACTTT	CASIRTGVLGALHF
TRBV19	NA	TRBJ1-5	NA	TGTGCCAGTAGTCTATTCTTTCGGTCGGCGGATAATCAGCCCCAGCATTTT	CASSLFFRSADNQPQHF
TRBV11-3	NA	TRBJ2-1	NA	TGTGCCAGCAGCCTACGACAGAGCTCCTACAATGAGCAGTTCTTC	CASSLRQSSYNEQFF
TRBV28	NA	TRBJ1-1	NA	TGTGCCACCCTAGACAGGAACACTGAAGCTTTCTTT	CATLDRNTEAFF